The clone carrying this TCR beta chain was recorded at least ten times. What it binds is unknown. Listed TCR primers, together with previously described methods, were used for the bulk TCR libraries. TCRdb reprocessed the PCR reads with MiXCR, giving one entry per CDR3 protein. The data show approximately 12,000 distinct CDR3 sequences, around 17% seen once. This sample was included in a study of molecular identifiers for immune sequencing clone quantification. Study observations and caveats: Identical TCR molecules sharing a barcode could underestimate highly expanded clone sizes. Clones above 20 RNA copies held over 97% of effector molecules, under 1% in naive cells.

Isolation of naive CD8 T cells was achieved by sorting on a CD8+CD4-CCR7+CD45RA+ phenotype. Material for sequencing was naive CD8+ T cells from blood, with Jurkat cell RNA spiked in. Subset noted: FACS-sorted CD8+CD4-CCR7+CD45RA+ naive T cells. The clonotype was recovered from a human donor in good health. Some libraries in this study had Jurkat cell RNA spiked in.

The CDR3 loop is CASSLGGTGTDTQYF. The CDR3 DNA reads TGTGCCAGCAGCTTAGGTGGGACTGGCACAGATACGCAGTATTTT. The chain carries TRBV7-9 and TRBJ2-3, with D perhaps matching TRBD2 (6 bases). Germline-derived CDR1 and CDR2 are SEHNR and FQNEAQ (reference sequence). Trimming cost V 1 base and J 1 base, with 9 bases left between them. CDR3 length equals 15 residues.